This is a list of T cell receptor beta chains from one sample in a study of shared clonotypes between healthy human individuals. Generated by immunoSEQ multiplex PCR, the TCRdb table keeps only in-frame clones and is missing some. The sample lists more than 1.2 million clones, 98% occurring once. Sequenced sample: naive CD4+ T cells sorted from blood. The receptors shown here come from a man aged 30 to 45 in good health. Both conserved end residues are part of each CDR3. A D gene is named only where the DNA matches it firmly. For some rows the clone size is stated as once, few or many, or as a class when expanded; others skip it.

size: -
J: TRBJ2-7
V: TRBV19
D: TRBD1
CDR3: CASRPTGTGNSYEQYF
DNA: TGTGCCAGTAGGCCAACCGGGACAGGGAACTCCTACGAGCAGTACTTC

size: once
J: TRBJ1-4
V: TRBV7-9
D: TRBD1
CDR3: CASSLGQGNNEKLFF
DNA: TGTGCCAGCAGCTTAGGACAGGGGAATAATGAAAAACTGTTTTTT

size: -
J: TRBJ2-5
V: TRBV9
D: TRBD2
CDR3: CASSPWDAGGETQYF
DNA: TGTGCCAGCAGCCCCTGGGACGCGGGGGGAGAGACCCAGTACTTC

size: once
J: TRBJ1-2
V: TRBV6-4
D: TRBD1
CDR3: CASSAAGGKGYGYTF
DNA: TGTGCCAGCAGTGCCGCAGGGGGCAAGGGCTATGGCTACACCTTC

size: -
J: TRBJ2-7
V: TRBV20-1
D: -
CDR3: CSAASGYEQYF
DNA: TGCAGTGCAGCCAGCGGCTACGAGCAGTACTTC

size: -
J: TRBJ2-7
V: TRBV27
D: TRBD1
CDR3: CASSRTGGDRNEQYF
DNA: TGTGCCAGCAGTCGTACAGGGGGCGACCGGAACGAGCAGTACTTC

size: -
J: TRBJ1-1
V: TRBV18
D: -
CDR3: CASSAGDTEAFF
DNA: TGTGCCAGCTCAGCTGGGGACACTGAAGCTTTCTTT

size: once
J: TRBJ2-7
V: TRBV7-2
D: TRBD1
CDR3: CASSLVGTGNHEQYF
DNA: TGTGCCAGCAGCTTGGTGGGGACAGGGAACCACGAGCAGTACTTC

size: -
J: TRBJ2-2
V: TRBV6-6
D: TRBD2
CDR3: CASSSGTMTGELFF
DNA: TGTGCCAGCAGTTCCGGGACTATGACCGGGGAGCTGTTTTTT

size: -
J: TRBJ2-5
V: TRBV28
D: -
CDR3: CASSLGLLQTQYF
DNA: TGTGCCAGCAGTTTAGGGCTACTTCAGACCCAGTACTTC

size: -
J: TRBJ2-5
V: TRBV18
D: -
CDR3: CASSPLSIPRRETQYF
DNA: TGTGCCAGCTCACCACTCAGCATTCCCAGGAGAGAGACCCAGTACTTC

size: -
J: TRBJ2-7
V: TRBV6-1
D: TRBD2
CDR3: CASKLAGGPYEQYF
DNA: TGTGCCAGCAAGTTAGCGGGAGGGCCCTACGAGCAGTACTTC

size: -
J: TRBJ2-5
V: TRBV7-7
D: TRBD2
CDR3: CASSSRLPREVETQYF
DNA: TGTGCCAGCAGCTCTCGACTACCTCGGGAGGTGGAGACCCAGTACTTC

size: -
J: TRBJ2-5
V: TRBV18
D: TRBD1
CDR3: CASSPGQGLETQYF
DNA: TGTGCCAGCTCACCGGGACAGGGTTTGGAAACCCAGTACTTC

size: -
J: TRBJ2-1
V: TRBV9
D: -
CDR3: CASSPIPATYNEQFF
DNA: TGTGCCAGCAGCCCAATCCCGGCCACTTACAATGAGCAGTTCTTC

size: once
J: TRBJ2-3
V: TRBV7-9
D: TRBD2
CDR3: CASSPRPAGGPTGDTQYF
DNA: TGTGCCAGCAGCCCTCGCCCGGCGGGAGGGCCCACCGGAGATACGCAGTATTTT

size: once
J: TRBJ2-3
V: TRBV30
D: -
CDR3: CAGLTDTQYF
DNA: TGTGCCGGTCTCACAGATACGCAGTATTTT

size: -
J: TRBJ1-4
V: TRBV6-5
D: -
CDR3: CASRTVSREKLFF
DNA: TGTGCCAGCAGAACAGTCAGTCGTGAAAAACTGTTTTTT

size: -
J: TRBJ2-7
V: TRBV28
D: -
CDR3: CASSLVGVDSWEQYF
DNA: TGTGCCAGCAGTTTAGTTGGTGTCGACTCCTGGGAGCAGTACTTC

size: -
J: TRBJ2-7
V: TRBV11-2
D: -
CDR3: CASSLGVRASYEQYF
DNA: TGTGCCAGCAGCTTGGGGGTCAGGGCGAGCTACGAGCAGTACTTC

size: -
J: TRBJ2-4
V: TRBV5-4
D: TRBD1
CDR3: CASSSPTGQGGNIQYF
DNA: TGTGCCAGCAGCTCACCGACCGGACAGGGGGGTAACATTCAGTACTTC

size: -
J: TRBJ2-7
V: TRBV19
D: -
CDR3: CASSIRGGYEQYF
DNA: TGTGCCAGTAGTATACGGGGTGGCTACGAGCAGTACTTC

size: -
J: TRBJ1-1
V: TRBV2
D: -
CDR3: CASSALPENTEAFF
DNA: TGTGCCAGCAGCGCTTTACCAGAGAACACTGAAGCTTTCTTT

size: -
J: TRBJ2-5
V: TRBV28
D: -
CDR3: CASSYSNRQETQYF
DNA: TGTGCCAGCAGTTACTCCAACAGACAAGAGACCCAGTACTTC

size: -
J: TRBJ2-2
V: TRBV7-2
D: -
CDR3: CASSRWSTGELFF
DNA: TGTGCTAGCAGCCGATGGTCCACCGGGGAGCTGTTTTTT

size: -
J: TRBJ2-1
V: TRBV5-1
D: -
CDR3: CASSEFSYNEQFF
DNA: TGCGCCAGCAGCGAGTTTTCCTACAATGAGCAGTTCTTC

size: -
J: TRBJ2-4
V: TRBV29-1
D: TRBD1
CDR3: CSVTGVLAKNIQYF
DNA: TGCAGCGTTACAGGGGTACTAGCCAAAAACATTCAGTACTTC

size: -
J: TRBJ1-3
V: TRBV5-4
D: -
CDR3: CASSSEGPYVNTIYF
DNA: TGTGCCAGCAGCTCTGAGGGACCCTACGTGAACACCATATATTTT

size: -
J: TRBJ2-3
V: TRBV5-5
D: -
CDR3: CASSLRHNTDTQYF
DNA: TGTGCCAGCAGCTTGAGACACAACACAGATACGCAGTATTTT

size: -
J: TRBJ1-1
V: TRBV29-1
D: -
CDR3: CSAARQGNTEAFF
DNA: TGCAGCGCGGCCCGGCAGGGGAACACTGAAGCTTTCTTT

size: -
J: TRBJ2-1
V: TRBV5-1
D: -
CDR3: CASSAGGGKGNEQFF
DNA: TGCGCCAGCAGCGCCGGTGGCGGGAAAGGCAATGAGCAGTTCTTC

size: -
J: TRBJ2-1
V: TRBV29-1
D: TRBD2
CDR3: CSVATRLAGTNEQFF
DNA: TGCAGCGTTGCAACGCGGCTAGCGGGAACCAATGAGCAGTTCTTC

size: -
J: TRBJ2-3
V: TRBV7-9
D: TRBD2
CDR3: CASSLGREVGTQYF
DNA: TGTGCCAGCAGCTTAGGGCGGGAGGTTGGTACGCAGTATTTT

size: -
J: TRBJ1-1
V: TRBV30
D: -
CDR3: CAWSSGQNTEAFF
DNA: TGTGCCTGGAGTTCGGGACAGAACACTGAAGCTTTCTTT

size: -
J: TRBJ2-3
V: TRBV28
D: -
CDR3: CASQRETDTQYF
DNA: TGTGCCAGCCAACGGGAGACAGATACGCAGTATTTT

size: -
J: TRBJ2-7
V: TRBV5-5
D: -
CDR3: CASRPDQRGNYEQYF
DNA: TGTGCCAGCAGGCCCGACCAGAGAGGGAACTACGAGCAGTACTTC

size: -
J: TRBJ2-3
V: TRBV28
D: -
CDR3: CASTDYFTDTQYF
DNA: TGTGCCAGCACCGACTATTTTACAGATACGCAGTATTTT

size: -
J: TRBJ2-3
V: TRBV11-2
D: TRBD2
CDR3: CASSLGGRERNTQYF
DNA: TGTGCCAGCAGCTTAGGCGGGAGGGAGAGGAATACGCAGTATTTT

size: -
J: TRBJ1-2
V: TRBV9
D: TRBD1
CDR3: CASTRDSYGYTF
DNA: TGTGCCAGTACCCGGGACAGCTATGGCTACACCTTC

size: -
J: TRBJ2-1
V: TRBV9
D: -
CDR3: CASSVVGRNYNEQFF
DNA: TGTGCCAGCAGCGTAGTCGGTAGGAACTACAATGAGCAGTTCTTC

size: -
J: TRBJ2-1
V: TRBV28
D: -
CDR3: CAIHRLSSYNEQFF
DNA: TGTGCCATCCACCGCCTGAGCTCCTACAATGAGCAGTTCTTC

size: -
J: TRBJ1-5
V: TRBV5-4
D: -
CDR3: CASSLGAGQDQPQHF
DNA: TGTGCCAGCAGCTTGGGGGCAGGGCAGGATCAGCCCCAGCATTTT

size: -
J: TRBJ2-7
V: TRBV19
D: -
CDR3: CASSILGVAAEQYF
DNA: TGTGCCAGTAGTATTTTGGGGGTGGCGGCCGAGCAGTACTTC

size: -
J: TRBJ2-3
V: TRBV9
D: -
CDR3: CASSVGAAGSDTQYF
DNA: TGTGCCAGCAGCGTAGGGGCCGCGGGTTCAGATACGCAGTATTTT

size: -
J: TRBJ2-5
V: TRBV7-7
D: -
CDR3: CASSPLGRETQYF
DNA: TGTGCCAGCAGCCCCCTCGGCAGGGAGACCCAGTACTTC